This T cell receptor (beta chain) emerged from a study of blood T cell repertoires in COVID-19. The ends lost 2 bases at V and 3 bases at J; junction bases unmatched: 4. Germline V lookup: CDR1 SQVTM, CDR2 ANQGSEA. The CDR3 contains 14 residues. TCRdb keeps only in-frame clones here, not all; method: immunoSEQ multiplex PCR. The sample has 250,000 to 350,000 clones; around 90% are singletons. The source of this sequence is a man aged 18 to 30 with active or convalescent COVID-19. The chain recombines TRBV29-1 with TRBJ2-7, with TRBD2 matching over 10 bases. Input material: peripheral blood. CDR3 DNA sequence: TGCAGCGTTGAAATAGCGGGGGGCAACTACGAGCAGTACTTC. Translated, it gives CSVEIAGGNYEQYF.